These 26 T cell receptor beta chains were sequenced from one sample in a study of cytomegalovirus exposure and HLA in healthy donors (dated by TCRdb to about 2017). The protocol used for the library was the immunoSEQ multiplex PCR assay. The multiplex PCR relied on a mix of 60 forward primers for TCR Vbeta segments and 13 reverse primers for TCR Jbeta segments. TCRdb obtained this table from immuneACCESS and retained in-frame rearrangements with V and J assigned. These tables miss some clones; where compared with another copy, unresolved V genes account for less than half of the shortfall, and the remainder is unexplained. The sample table holds about 150,000 clones, of which roughly 63% were seen once. The ten largest clones take up 6% to 8.5% of the sample. The sample taken for sequencing was PBMCs. All receptors derive from a woman aged 60-75 years in good health and CMV-seropositive.

The chain employs TRBV28 and TRBJ1-1; unclear D gene. The V end was cut by 2 bases, the J end by 1 base, with 5 bases between. This CDR3 is built from 13 residues. Germline V gene sequence: CDR1 MDHEN, CDR2 SYDVKM. The CDR3 loop reads CASSLDKNTEAFF. The CDR3 coding sequence is TGTGCCAGCAGTTTAGACAAGAACACTGAAGCTTTCTTT.

The chain has TRBV10-2 and TRBJ1-6; D may be TRBD1 (5 bases). Trimming removed 0 bases from V and 7 bases from J, with 22 bases in between. The length of the CDR3 is 19 residues. CDR1 is WSHSY and CDR2 is SAAADI in the germline V gene. The CDR3 coding sequence is TGCGCCAGCAGTGAGTCGATCGCCCCGCCGGGCAGGGCGAATTCACCCCTCCACTTT. This encodes CASSESIAPPGRANSPLHF.

This clone was detected a few times. This chain connects TRBV9 to TRBJ2-2, with D perhaps TRBD2 (5 bases). Trimming cost V 2 bases and J 6 bases, with 14 bases left between them. The CDR3 covers 15 residues. In germline, CDR1 is SGDLS, CDR2 YYNGEE. CDR3 DNA: TGTGCCAGCAGCGTTGGGCTAGCAAGGGCCGGGGAGCTGTTTTTT. Its translation: CASSVGLARAGELFF.

The CDR3 loop is CASSREAGRGSYNEQFF. The CDR3 nucleotides read TGCGCCAGCAGCCGGGAGGCTGGGAGGGGCTCCTACAATGAGCAGTTCTTC. The chain is built from TRBV4-3 and TRBJ2-1; TRBD2 matches at 7 bases. CDR1 is LGHNA, CDR2 YSLEER, per germline. J was trimmed by 0 bases and V by 4 bases; bases with no gene match: 9. CDR3 length: 17 residues.

This chain uses TRBV6-5 with TRBJ2-7, with 7 bases lining up with TRBD1. V lost 2 bases, J lost 3 bases, and 4 bases stayed unmatched. Per germline, CDR1 MNHEY and CDR2 SVGAGI. The CDR3 is made up of 14 amino acids. CDR3 sequence reads: CASSYRQGLYEQYF. In DNA form, the CDR3 reads TGTGCCAGCAGTTACCGACAGGGCCTCTACGAGCAGTACTTC.

V is TRBV28 and J is TRBJ2-5; TRBD1 might be the D (6 bases). V dropped 2 bases and J dropped 5 bases, with 12 bases sitting between them. Germline V gene data show CDR1 as MDHEN and CDR2 as SYDVKM. This CDR3 contains 14 residues. CDR3 in DNA: TGTGCCAGCAGTTTAGCCGGGACACGGGAGACCCAGTACTTC. It yields the protein CASSLAGTRETQYF.

The V call is TRBV7-9, the J call TRBJ1-4, with a possible D match to TRBD1 (6 bases). V was shortened by 3 bases and J by 13 bases, with 9 bases between the two germline ends. This CDR3 has 11 amino acids. The germline gives CDR1 SEHNR, CDR2 FQNEAQ (reference sequence). CDR3 DNA sequence: TGTGCCAGCAGCTTGGGACAAGGACTGTTTTTT. Protein sequence: CASSLGQGLFF. Complete variable domain (other parts from reference TRBV7-9 and TRBJ1-4): DTGVSQNPRHKITKRGQNVTFRCDPISEHNRLYWYRQTLGQGPEFLTYFQNEAQLEKSRLLSDRFSAERPKGSFSTLEIQRTEQGDSAMYLCASSLGQGLFFGSGTQLSVL.

The CDR3 DNA sequence: TGTGCCTGGAGTGCCCGGACTAGCGGGGCGGAGACCCAGTACTTC. Amino acid sequence: CAWSARTSGAETQYF. The chain joins TRBV30 to TRBJ2-5; 12 bases fit TRBD2. The ends lost 1 base at V and 5 bases at J; junction bases unmatched: 5. Germline V CDR1 and CDR2: GTSNPN, SVGIG (reference sequence). This CDR3 comprises 15 residues.

This chain uses TRBV5-6 with TRBJ2-5, with no clear D. The J call is doubtful: the DNA matches TRBJ2-7 better. CDR1 and CDR2 from the germline V gene are SGHDT and YYEEEE. The CDR3 covers 11 residues. DNA for the CDR3: TGTGCCAGCAGCTCGGGTTTCGAGCAGTACTTC. This translates into CASSSGFEQYF.

The chain uses TRBV18 and TRBJ2-3; the D is unclear. The CDR3 extends over 15 amino acids. Per the germline V gene, CDR1 is KGHSH and CDR2 is LQKENI. V lost 2 bases, J lost 1 base, and 10 bases lay in between. The CDR3 loop reads CASSPTGRGTDTQYF. DNA for the CDR3: TGTGCCAGCTCACCAACGGGTCGAGGCACAGATACGCAGTATTTT.

There are a few counts of this clone. CDR3 in amino acids: CASSIGQGLNYGYTF. The CDR3 DNA reads as TGTGCCAGCAGCATCGGACAGGGGCTTAACTATGGCTACACCTTC. The rearrangement joins TRBV11-2 to TRBJ1-2; 9 bases line up with TRBD1. CDR3 size: 15 residues. Unmatched junction bases numbered 5, after V lost 5 bases and J lost 1 base. From germline, CDR1 is SGHAT and CDR2 FQNNGV.

The chain joins TRBV18 to TRBJ1-1; TRBD1 matches at 9 bases. This CDR3 spans 16 amino acids. CDR1 is KGHSH and CDR2 is LQKENI in the germline V gene. With V trimmed by 5 bases and J by 0 bases, 7 bases remained unmatched. CDR3 amino acids: CASSATGGPLNTEAFF. The CDR3 coding sequence is TGTGCCAGCTCAGCAACAGGGGGCCCTCTGAACACTGAAGCTTTCTTT.

This clone was found a few times. The chain carries TRBV9 and TRBJ1-1, with D unclear. The CDR3 totals 13 residues. Germline loops: CDR1 SGDLS, CDR2 YYNGEE. Between the trimmed V and J ends, which lost 0 bases and 2 bases, there was a span of 5 bases. This CDR3 is CASSVASNTEAFF. Here the CDR3 DNA reads TGTGCCAGCAGCGTAGCTAGTAACACTGAAGCTTTCTTT.

The chain links TRBV28 to TRBJ2-7, with a weak D call TRBD1 (6 bases). This CDR3 spans 13 amino acids. CDR1 and CDR2 from the germline V gene are MDHEN and SYDVKM. The V gene lost 5 bases and the J gene lost 2 bases, with 10 bases spanning the gap. In DNA, the CDR3 is TGTGCCAGCAGTGGCCAGGGGACCTACGAGCAGTACTTC. Its protein is CASSGQGTYEQYF.

This clone appeared a single time. This chain connects TRBV9 to TRBJ2-2, with 13 bases that match TRBD2. V lost 2 bases and J lost 2; bases outside the gene matches: 12. The CDR3 has 20 residues. Germline values: CDR1 SGDLS, CDR2 YYNGEE. In DNA form, the CDR3 reads TGTGCCAGCAGCGTTAGTTGGACTAGCGGGAGTCAGCCTAACACCGGGGAGCTGTTTTTT. This encodes CASSVSWTSGSQPNTGELFF.

The chain recombines TRBV13 with TRBJ2-1, with unresolved D. V was trimmed by 2 bases and J by 1 base, leaving 9 bases between them. CDR3 length: 15 residues. Germline-derived CDR1 and CDR2 are PRHDT and FYEKMQ (reference sequence). As DNA, the CDR3 is TGTGCCAGCAGCTTAATGGCGGATTCCTACAATGAGCAGTTCTTC. Translation: CASSLMADSYNEQFF.

This clone has just a few counts. The V gene is TRBV27, the J gene TRBJ2-7, with TRBD2 as a possible D gene (6 bases). The germline CDR1 and CDR2 sequences are MNHEY and SMNVEV (reference sequence). The CDR3 is 14 residues long. The V and J ends lost 0 bases and 4 bases respectively, with 10 bases between them. This chain's CDR3 is CASSLSRGGYEQYF. In DNA form, the CDR3 reads TGTGCCAGCAGTTTATCCCGTGGAGGGTACGAGCAGTACTTC.

This clone came up a few times. The V gene is TRBV7-8, the J gene TRBJ2-1, with TRBD2 matching 8 bases. Germline-derived CDR1 and CDR2 are SGHVS and FQNEAQ. Unmatched junction bases numbered 4, after V lost 3 bases and J lost 6 bases. The CDR3 contains 14 residues. CDR3 protein: CASSFVGRANEQFF. The CDR3 coding sequence is TGTGCCAGCAGCTTTGTCGGGAGGGCCAATGAGCAGTTCTTC.

This clone was seen a few times. The chain carries TRBV15 and TRBJ2-7; 7 bases map to TRBD2. The V segment lost 6 bases and the J segment 9 bases; nucleotides outside the gene matches: 11. The CDR3 runs 13 residues. The germline gives CDR1 LNHNV, CDR2 YYDKDF (reference sequence). This CDR3 is CATSSNGGERQYF. CDR3 DNA: TGTGCCACCAGTTCGAATGGGGGGGAGCGGCAGTACTTC. Complete variable domain (other parts from reference TRBV15 and TRBJ2-7): DAMVIQNPRYQVTQFGKPVTLSCSQTLNHNVMYWYQQKSSQAPKLLFHYYDKDFNNEADTPDNFQSRRPNTSFCFLDIRSPGLGDTAMYLCATSSNGGERQYFGPGTRLTVT.

The chain has TRBV19 and TRBJ1-4, with 9 bases identical to TRBD1. The J segment lost 5 bases and the V segment lost 6 bases, leaving 7 bases of the junction unmatched. There are 15 residues in the CDR3. CDR1 is LNHDA, CDR2 SQIVND, per germline (reference sequence). CDR3 loop: CASRPSGTGNEKLFF. As DNA, the CDR3 is TGTGCCAGTAGGCCCTCCGGGACAGGGAATGAAAAACTGTTTTTT.

This clone was observed a few times. The V gene is TRBV28, the J gene TRBJ1-5, with D perhaps matching TRBD1 (6 bases). This CDR3 is built from 16 residues. CDR1 MDHEN and CDR2 SYDVKM come from the germline V gene. Trimming left V 0 bases short and J 2 bases short, with 11 bases between. The CDR3 loop is CASSLWGASGNQPQHF. DNA for the CDR3: TGTGCCAGCAGTTTATGGGGGGCTTCGGGCAATCAGCCCCAGCATTTT.

The gene calls are TRBV30 and TRBJ2-3, with 7 bases lining up with TRBD1. After removal of 3 bases from V and 9 bases from J, the junction contained 12 bases not matched to a gene. CDR1 and CDR2 from the germline V gene are GTSNPN and SVGIG (reference sequence). This CDR3 is built from 14 residues. The CDR3 DNA is TGTGCCTGGAGACACCAGGGGGTTTCGAAGACGCAGTATTTT. It translates to CAWRHQGVSKTQYF.

The chain carries TRBV2 and TRBJ2-5; TRBD1 matches at 7 bases. Trimming at V came to 8 bases and at J to 7 bases, leaving 7 bases not matched to a gene. Germline V CDR1 and CDR2: SNHLY, FYNNEI. This CDR3 has 12 amino acids. This chain's CDR3 is CASCDRDGTQYF. CDR3 coding DNA: TGTGCCAGCTGCGACAGGGATGGGACCCAGTACTTC.

The chain has TRBV2 and TRBJ2-2; the D gene is possibly TRBD2 (6 bases). There are 15 residues in the CDR3. Trimming took 8 bases from V and 0 from J, leaving 13 bases between them. The germline V gene encodes CDR1 SNHLY and CDR2 FYNNEI. The CDR3 region has the DNA TGTGCCAGCGGAGGGGACTTTCCGAACACCGGGGAGCTGTTTTTT. It translates to CASGGDFPNTGELFF.

This clone was observed once. The chain carries TRBV29-1 and TRBJ2-1; 9 bases line up with TRBD2. The CDR3 length is 17 residues. Losses at the gene ends were 3 bases for V and 6 bases for J; bases not matched to a gene: 15. Germline CDR1 reads SQVTM; CDR2 reads ANQGSEA. This CDR3 is CSVDGLREGQVVNEQFF. In DNA, the CDR3 is TGCAGCGTTGACGGTCTGCGGGAGGGCCAGGTGGTCAATGAGCAGTTCTTC.

The chain combines TRBV5-4 with TRBJ2-7; a weak D match, TRBD1 (6 bases). Deletions cut 0 bases from V and 6 bases from J, with 13 bases between. Germline assignment: CDR1 SGHNT and CDR2 YYREEE (reference sequence). The CDR3 length is 14 residues. The CDR3 DNA follows: TGTGCCAGCAGCTTGGATGCCACAGGGACCGAGCAGTACTTC. It translates to CASSLDATGTEQYF.